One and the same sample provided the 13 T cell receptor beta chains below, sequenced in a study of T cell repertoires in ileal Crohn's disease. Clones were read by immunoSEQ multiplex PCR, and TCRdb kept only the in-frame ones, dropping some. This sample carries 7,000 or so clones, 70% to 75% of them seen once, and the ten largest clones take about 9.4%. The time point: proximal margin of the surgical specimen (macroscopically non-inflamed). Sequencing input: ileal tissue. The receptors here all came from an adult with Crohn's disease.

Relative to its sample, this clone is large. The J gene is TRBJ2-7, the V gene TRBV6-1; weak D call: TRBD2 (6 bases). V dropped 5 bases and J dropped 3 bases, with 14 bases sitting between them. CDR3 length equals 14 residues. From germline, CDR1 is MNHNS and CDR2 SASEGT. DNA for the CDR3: TGTGCCAGCAGTCAATTGGCGGAGGGCTACGAGCAGTACTTC. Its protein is CASSQLAEGYEQYF.

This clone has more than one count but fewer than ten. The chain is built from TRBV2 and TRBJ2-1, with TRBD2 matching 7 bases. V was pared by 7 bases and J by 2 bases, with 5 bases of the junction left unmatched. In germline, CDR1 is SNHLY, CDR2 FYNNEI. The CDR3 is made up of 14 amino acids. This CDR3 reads CASNRDYPYNEQFF. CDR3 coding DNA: TGTGCCAGCAACCGGGACTACCCCTACAATGAGCAGTTCTTC.

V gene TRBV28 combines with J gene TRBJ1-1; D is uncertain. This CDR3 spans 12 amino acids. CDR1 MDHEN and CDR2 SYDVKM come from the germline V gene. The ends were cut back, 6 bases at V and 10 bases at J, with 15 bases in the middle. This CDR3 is CASSKAGSSAFF. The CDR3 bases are TGTGCCAGCAGCAAGGCAGGCTCGTCAGCTTTCTTT.

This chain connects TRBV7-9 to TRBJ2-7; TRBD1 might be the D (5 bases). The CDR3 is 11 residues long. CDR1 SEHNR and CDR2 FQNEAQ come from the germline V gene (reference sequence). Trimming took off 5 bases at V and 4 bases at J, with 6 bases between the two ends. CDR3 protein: CASSKGYEQYF. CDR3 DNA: TGTGCCAGCAGCAAGGGGTACGAGCAGTACTTC.

CDR3 coding DNA: TGTGCCAGCAGGGACGGGACCGCAAACACTGAAGCTTTCTTT. Translated, it gives CASRDGTANTEAFF. The chain carries TRBV27 and TRBJ1-1, with a possible D match to TRBD1 (5 bases). This CDR3 is 14 amino acids long. The V end lost 6 bases, the J end lost 2 bases, and 13 bases lay between the germline ends. From germline, CDR1 is MNHEY and CDR2 SMNVEV (reference sequence).

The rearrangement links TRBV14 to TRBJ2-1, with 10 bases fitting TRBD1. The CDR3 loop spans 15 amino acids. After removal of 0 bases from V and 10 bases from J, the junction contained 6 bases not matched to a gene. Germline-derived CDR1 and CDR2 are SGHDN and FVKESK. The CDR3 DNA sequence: TGTGCCAGCAGCCAAGAAGGACAGGGGGAAATAGAGCAGTTCTTC. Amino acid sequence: CASSQEGQGEIEQFF.

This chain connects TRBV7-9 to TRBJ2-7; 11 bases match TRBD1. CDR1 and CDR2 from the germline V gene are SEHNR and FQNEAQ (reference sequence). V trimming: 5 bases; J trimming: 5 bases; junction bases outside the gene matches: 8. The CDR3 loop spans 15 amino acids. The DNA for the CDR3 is TGTGCCAGCAGCGACCGGGACAGGGGGGCCCACGAGCAGTACTTC. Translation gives CASSDRDRGAHEQYF.

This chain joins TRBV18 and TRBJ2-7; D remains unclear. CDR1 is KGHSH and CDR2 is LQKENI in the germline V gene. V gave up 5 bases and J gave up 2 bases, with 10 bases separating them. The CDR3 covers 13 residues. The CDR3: CASSETGTYEQYF. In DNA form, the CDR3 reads TGTGCCAGCTCAGAGACTGGTACCTACGAGCAGTACTTC.

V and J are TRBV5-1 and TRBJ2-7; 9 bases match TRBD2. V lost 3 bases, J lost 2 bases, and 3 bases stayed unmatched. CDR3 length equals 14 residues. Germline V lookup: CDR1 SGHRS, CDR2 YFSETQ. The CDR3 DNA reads TGCGCCAGCAGCTCCGGGACTAGCACCTACGAGCAGTACTTC. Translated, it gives CASSSGTSTYEQYF.

The CDR3 DNA is TGTGCCAGCAGCCAGGACAGGGGAGATGAAAAACTGTTTTTT. As protein: CASSQDRGDEKLFF. The rearrangement links TRBV6-5 to TRBJ1-4; 9 bases agree with TRBD1. CDR1 is MNHEY and CDR2 is SVGAGI in the germline V gene. This CDR3 has 14 residues. V lost 6 bases, J lost 6 bases, and 5 bases stayed unmatched.

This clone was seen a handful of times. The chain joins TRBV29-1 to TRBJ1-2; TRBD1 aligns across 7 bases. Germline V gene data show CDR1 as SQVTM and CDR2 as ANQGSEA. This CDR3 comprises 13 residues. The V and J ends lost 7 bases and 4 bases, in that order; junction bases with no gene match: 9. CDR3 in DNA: TGCAGCGCCGATGGGACAGACAGCTATGGCTACACCTTC. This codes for CSADGTDSYGYTF. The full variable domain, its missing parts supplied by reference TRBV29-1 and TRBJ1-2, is SAVISQKPSRDICQRGTSLTIQCQVDSQVTMMFWYRQQPGQSLTLIATANQGSEATYESGFVIDKFPISRPNLTFSTLTVSNMSPEDSSIYLCSADGTDSYGYTFGSGTRLTVV.

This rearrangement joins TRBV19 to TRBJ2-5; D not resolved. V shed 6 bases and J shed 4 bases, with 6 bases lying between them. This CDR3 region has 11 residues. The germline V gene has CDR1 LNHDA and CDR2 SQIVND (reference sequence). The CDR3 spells CASRLGETQYF. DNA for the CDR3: TGTGCCAGTAGGCTGGGAGAGACCCAGTACTTC.

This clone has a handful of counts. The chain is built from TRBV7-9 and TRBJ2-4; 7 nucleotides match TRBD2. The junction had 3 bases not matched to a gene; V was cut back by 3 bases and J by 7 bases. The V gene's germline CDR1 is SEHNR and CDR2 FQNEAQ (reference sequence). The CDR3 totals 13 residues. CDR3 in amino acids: CASSLGGSNIQYF. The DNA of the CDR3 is TGTGCCAGCAGCTTGGGCGGGAGTAACATTCAGTACTTC.